This passage covers 30 T cell receptor beta chains from one sample sequenced in a study of a mutant IDH1 vaccine in newly diagnosed glioma. These receptors are not linked to any known antigen. Assay used: immunoSEQ multiplex PCR; TCRdb lists only in-frame clones, some missing. The sample holds around 76,000 clones, about 85% seen once. The time point denotes: week 23, last vaccination. Topical imiquimod accompanied each vaccine dose, which consisted of 300 ug of mutant IDH1 20-mer peptide. Sequenced material: PBMCs, taken from a glioma patient whose treatment included an IDH1 peptide vaccine. The receptor set was obtained from a woman in her forties or fifties with glioma.

V is TRBV19 and J is TRBJ1-5; D gene ambiguous. CDR1 and CDR2 from the germline V gene are LNHDA and SQIVND (reference sequence). With 9 bases removed from V and 6 bases from J, the gap between germline ends came to 6 bases. The CDR3 is made up of 10 amino acids. This CDR3 is CARKGQPQHF. DNA of the CDR3: TGTGCCAGGAAAGGTCAGCCCCAGCATTTT. Variable domain in full (rest from reference TRBV19 and TRBJ1-5): DGGITQSPKYLFRKEGQNVTLSCEQNLNHDAMYWYRQDPGQGLRLIYYSQIVNDFQKGDIAEGYSVSREKKESFPLTVTSAQKNPTAFYLCARKGQPQHFGDGTRLSIL.

The chain employs TRBV5-6 and TRBJ1-1, with 7 bases identical to TRBD1. The germline V gene has CDR1 SGHDT and CDR2 YYEEEE. This CDR3 region has 16 residues. With V trimmed by 0 bases and J by 4 bases, 9 bases remained unmatched. CDR3 protein: CASSLETYRGFTEAFF. The CDR3 DNA reads TGTGCCAGCAGCTTGGAGACTTACAGGGGATTCACTGAAGCTTTCTTT.

This chain uses TRBV19 with TRBJ2-1; D tentatively fits TRBD1 or TRBD2 (7 bases each). CDR1 and CDR2 (germline): LNHDA, SQIVND (reference sequence). Trimming cost V 2 bases and J 7 bases, with 18 bases left between them. This CDR3 has 16 residues. The CDR3 DNA reads TGTGCCAGTAGTATACCAGGGGGGGTCGGGTCGAATGAGCAGTTCTTC. This sequence encodes CASSIPGGVGSNEQFF.

V and J are TRBV28 and TRBJ1-1, with 10 bases lining up with TRBD1. In germline, CDR1 is MDHEN, CDR2 SYDVKM. The CDR3 extends over 14 amino acids. The V and J ends lost 8 bases and 7 bases, in that order; junction bases with no gene match: 10. This chain's CDR3 is CASRTGGTSGEAFF. The CDR3 DNA follows: TGTGCCAGCCGGACAGGGGGGACTTCGGGTGAAGCTTTCTTT.

This chain links TRBV6-5 with TRBJ2-1; 8 nucleotides match TRBD2. Trimming removed 0 bases from V and 9 bases from J; junction bases left unmatched: 10. Germline-derived CDR1 and CDR2 are MNHEY and SVGAGI. There are 16 residues in the CDR3. The DNA of the CDR3 is TGTGCCAGCAGTTACTCGAGTACCCGGGGGGGTGGTGAGCAGTTCTTC. Translated, it gives CASSYSSTRGGGEQFF.

This clone was counted between two and nine times. V usage is TRBV18 and J usage is TRBJ2-7; D remains unclear. The V and J ends lost 2 bases and 4 bases respectively, with 6 bases between them. CDR3 length: 12 amino acids. CDR1 and CDR2 from the germline V gene are KGHSH and LQKENI. CDR3 DNA: TGTGCCAGCTCACCAGGCGAATACGAGCAGTACTTC. It codes for CASSPGEYEQYF. Full variable domain (remainder filled in from reference TRBV18 and TRBJ2-7): NAGVMQNPRHLVRRRGQEARLRCSPMKGHSHVYWYRQLPEEGLKFMVYLQKENIIDESGMPKERFSAEFPKEGPSILRIQQVVRGDSAAYFCASSPGEYEQYFGPGTRLTVT.

This clone was observed a few times. CDR3 loop: CAITEGQGIFF. CDR3 coding DNA: TGTGCCATCACCGAGGGACAGGGGATTTTCTTT. The rearrangement joins TRBV10-3 to TRBJ1-1, with 10 bases lining up with TRBD1. J lost 13 bases, V lost 7 bases, and 6 bases had no gene match. Germline values: CDR1 ENHRY, CDR2 SYGVKD. CDR3 size: 11 residues.

This clone was seen a few times. This sequence joins TRBV21-1 and TRBJ1-1. TRBV21-1 is labeled a pseudogene. The CDR3 spans 17 residues. The chain's CDR3 is CASSKIPEARMNTEAFF. The CDR3 nucleotides are TGTGCCAGCAGCAAAATACCGGAAGCTAGAATGAACACTGAAGCTTTCTTT.

CDR3 DNA: TGTGCCAGCAGCTTAGACGCGCAGCCCCAGCATTTT. Translation gives CASSLDAQPQHF. The chain combines TRBV7-9 with TRBJ1-5; D remains ambiguous. The CDR3 covers 12 residues. Germline V lookup: CDR1 SEHNR, CDR2 FQNEAQ (reference sequence). Trimming removed 1 base from V and 7 bases from J, with 5 bases in between.

The CDR3 spells CASRPIDPQRSNYGYTF. The DNA for the CDR3 is TGTGCCAGCAGACCCATTGACCCCCAGAGATCTAACTATGGCTACACCTTC. The chain joins TRBV11-2 to TRBJ1-2; D gene uncertain. This CDR3 contains 17 residues. CDR1 is SGHAT, CDR2 FQNNGV, per germline. Trimming left V 6 bases short and J 0 bases short, with 20 bases between.

J is TRBJ2-3 and V is TRBV19; TRBD2 aligns across 8 bases. The CDR3 spans 16 residues. The germline V gene has CDR1 LNHDA and CDR2 SQIVND (reference sequence). J lost 0 bases, V lost 5 bases, and 7 bases had no gene match. The CDR3 bases are TGTGCCAGTAGTCCCCTAGCGGGTACCAGCACAGATACGCAGTATTTT. Its protein is CASSPLAGTSTDTQYF. The full variable domain, rest sourced from reference TRBV19 and TRBJ2-3, is DGGITQSPKYLFRKEGQNVTLSCEQNLNHDAMYWYRQDPGQGLRLIYYSQIVNDFQKGDIAEGYSVSREKKESFPLTVTSAQKNPTAFYLCASSPLAGTSTDTQYFGPGTRLTVL.

V and J are TRBV5-8 and TRBJ1-5; D perhaps matches TRBD1 (5 bases). V was shortened by 7 bases and J by 0 bases, with 14 bases between the two germline ends. The CDR3 loop spans 15 amino acids. Per germline, CDR1 SGHTS and CDR2 YDEGEE. The chain's CDR3 is CASALVQGSNQPQHF. CDR3 coding DNA: TGTGCCAGCGCCTTGGTGCAGGGTAGCAATCAGCCCCAGCATTTT.

The V call is TRBV6-4, the J call TRBJ1-6; TRBD1 aligns across 9 bases. From germline, CDR1 is MRHNA and CDR2 SNTAGT. The CDR3 loop spans 15 amino acids. The trim removed 5 bases at V and 5 bases at J, leaving 4 bases unmatched. CDR3 coding DNA: TGTGCCAGCAGTTTCGGGACAGGGAATAATTCACCCCTCCACTTT. Amino acid sequence: CASSFGTGNNSPLHF.

The V and J genes are TRBV30 and TRBJ2-1; TRBD1 agrees at 8 bases. The CDR3 loop spans 15 amino acids. The V and J ends lost 4 bases and 2 bases, in that order; junction bases with no gene match: 7. Germline V gene sequence: CDR1 GTSNPN, CDR2 SVGIG (reference sequence). The CDR3 bases are TGTGCCTGGACCCCCGCACAGGGGGCCTACAATGAGCAGTTCTTC. Its protein is CAWTPAQGAYNEQFF.

The genes are TRBV7-9 and TRBJ2-5; a possible D gene is TRBD1 (6 bases). The DNA end is a closer match to TRBJ2-7, so the J assignment may be wrong. The CDR3 is 14 amino acids. In germline, CDR1 is SEHNR, CDR2 FQNEAQ (reference sequence). As DNA, the CDR3 is TGTGCCAGCAGTCTAAGGTGGGACACTAACGAGCAGTACTTC. As protein: CASSLRWDTNEQYF.

The chain combines TRBV4-2 with TRBJ2-7; D not certain. This CDR3 has 12 residues. Germline values: CDR1 LGHNA, CDR2 YNFKEQ. V lost 0 bases, J lost 4 bases, and 4 bases lay in between. This CDR3 is CASSQEGYEQYF. CDR3 DNA sequence: TGTGCCAGCAGCCAAGAGGGGTACGAGCAGTACTTC.

This CDR3 reads CASSQEVMQKQYF. Here the CDR3 DNA reads TGTGCCAGCAGCCAAGAAGTCATGCAAAAGCAGTACTTC. The genes are TRBV4-2 and TRBJ2-7; D uncertain. V was clipped by 0 bases and J by 8 bases, with 11 bases between them. The CDR3 is 13 residues long. Germline V gene data show CDR1 as LGHNA and CDR2 as YNFKEQ.

In this sample, this clone turned up once. This chain links TRBV7-2 with TRBJ2-3, with D hard to call. The CDR3 covers 14 residues. The germline V gene has CDR1 SGHTA and CDR2 FQGNSA. V was cut by 0 bases and J by 2 bases, with 6 bases left in between. The CDR3 sequence is CASSLAGFTDTQYF. The CDR3 DNA is TGTGCCAGCAGCTTAGCGGGATTCACAGATACGCAGTATTTT.

V is TRBV28 and J is TRBJ2-7; 8 bases are shared with TRBD1. The CDR3 is made up of 15 amino acids. Germline V gives CDR1 MDHEN, CDR2 SYDVKM. Losses at the gene ends were 5 bases for V and 0 bases for J; bases not matched to a gene: 6. CDR3 amino acids: CASSEGQDPSYEQYF. The CDR3 DNA reads as TGTGCCAGCAGTGAGGGACAGGACCCCTCCTACGAGCAGTACTTC.

The chain joins TRBV28 to TRBJ1-3, with D possibly TRBD1 on 6 matching bases. V gave up 8 bases and J gave up 4 bases, with 12 bases separating them. Germline CDR1 MDHEN, CDR2 SYDVKM. This CDR3 comprises 13 residues. The CDR3 DNA sequence: TGTGCCAGCTGCGGGGGCTGGGGAAACACCATATATTTT. This sequence encodes CASCGGWGNTIYF.

CDR3: CASSLAGGRRWTDTQYF. DNA for the CDR3: TGTGCCAGCAGCCTCGCGGGGGGCCGTAGGTGGACAGATACGCAGTATTTT. The gene calls are TRBV9 and TRBJ2-3; 8 nucleotides agree with TRBD2. The CDR3 is 17 amino acids. V was pared by 4 bases and J by 3 bases, with 13 bases of the junction left unmatched. Germline values: CDR1 SGDLS, CDR2 YYNGEE.

The chain combines TRBV10-3 with TRBJ1-3; the D is unclear. There are 13 residues in the CDR3. Trimming stripped 3 bases from V and 0 bases from J, with 3 bases between. Germline V gene sequence: CDR1 ENHRY, CDR2 SYGVKD. The CDR3 DNA sequence: TGTGCCATCAGTGAAGACTCTGGAAACACCATATATTTT. Its protein product is CAISEDSGNTIYF.

The chain is built from TRBV11-3 and TRBJ2-1; 7 positions match TRBD2. This CDR3 is 16 amino acids long. Germline lookup yields CDR1 SGHNT and CDR2 YENEEA. Unmatched junction bases numbered 6, after V lost 1 base and J lost 3 bases. The CDR3 reads CASSLGRERYYNEQFF. DNA for the CDR3: TGTGCCAGCAGCTTAGGGCGGGAGCGCTACTACAATGAGCAGTTCTTC.

V is TRBV30 and J is TRBJ2-7; D remains unclear. The CDR3 runs to 11 residues. Germline V gene lookup returns CDR1 GTSNPN and CDR2 SVGIG (reference sequence). Trimming shortened V by 3 bases and J by 6 bases, and 9 bases separated the two germline ends. CDR3 loop: CAWRGVGEQYF. In nucleotides, the CDR3 is TGTGCCTGGAGGGGTGTGGGCGAGCAGTACTTC. Combining the CDR3 with reference TRBV30 and TRBJ2-7 gives the whole variable domain SQTIHQWPATLVQPVGSPLSLECTVEGTSNPNLYWYRQAAGRGLQLLFYSVGIGQISSEVPQNLSASRPQDRQFILSSKKLLLSDSGFYLCAWRGVGEQYFGPGTRLTVT.

The chain has TRBV10-3 and TRBJ1-3; a weak D match, TRBD1 (6 bases). The CDR3 runs 14 residues. The V gene lost 6 bases and the J gene lost 4 bases, with 13 bases spanning the gap. The germline CDR1 and CDR2 sequences are ENHRY and SYGVKD. Here the CDR3 reads CAISLQGPGNTIYF. CDR3 nucleotide sequence: TGTGCCATCAGCTTACAGGGTCCCGGAAACACCATATATTTT.

The V and J genes are TRBV9 and TRBJ2-3, with D possibly being TRBD1 (6 bases). Germline assignment: CDR1 SGDLS and CDR2 YYNGEE. This CDR3 has 16 residues. Trimming removed 0 bases from V and 2 bases from J, with 13 bases in between. CDR3 sequence (DNA): TGTGCCAGCAGCGTAGGTACAGGGTCTAACACAGATACGCAGTATTTT. Its protein is CASSVGTGSNTDTQYF.

This chain connects TRBV10-3 to TRBJ2-6, with a tentative D call TRBD2 (7 bases). CDR1 and CDR2 from the germline V gene are ENHRY and SYGVKD. The CDR3 is 18 amino acids. The germline V and J ends were trimmed by 1 base and 2 bases, with 15 bases remaining between them. The CDR3 sequence is CAISEFSSGGPGANVLTF. The CDR3 DNA is TGTGCCATCAGTGAGTTCTCTTCCGGGGGGCCTGGGGCCAACGTCCTGACTTTC.

The chain employs TRBV29-1 and TRBJ1-5; D unclear. V lost 5 bases and J 12 bases, leaving 20 bases between the germline ends. Germline V lookup: CDR1 SQVTM, CDR2 ANQGSEA. The CDR3 covers 13 residues. The chain's CDR3 is CSVSDHFDSHQHF. Here the CDR3 DNA reads TGCAGCGTTAGCGACCACTTTGACTCACACCAGCATTTT.

The V gene is TRBV28, the J gene TRBJ1-2, with unresolved D. Germline V CDR1 and CDR2: MDHEN, SYDVKM. CDR3 length: 8 amino acids. CDR3 in DNA: TGTTCTGTAGGGGGCTACACCTTC. Its translation: CSVGGYTF.

The chain combines TRBV14 with TRBJ2-7; possibly TRBD2 for D (6 bases). V lost 1 base and J lost 3, with 13 bases in between. In germline, CDR1 is SGHDN, CDR2 FVKESK. The CDR3 has 15 amino acids. The CDR3 nucleotides read TGTGCCAGCAGCCAAGGCGGGGCAGGAAGCTACGAGCAGTACTTC. Encoded protein: CASSQGGAGSYEQYF.